This T cell receptor beta chain was recovered during a study of cytomegalovirus exposure and HLA in healthy donors. Study at large: Counted in an early data release were approximately 85 million unique TCRs from HLA-typed donors. General observations from the study: Some highly shared sequence variants likely arose as a pipeline artifact.

PCR amplification relied on 60 Vbeta primers (plus 13 Jbeta primers). The table came from immunoSEQ multiplex PCR; TCRdb's copy has only in-frame clones and leaves some out. The data hold 100,000 to 150,000 clones, with 80% observed a single time. This clone was seen only a few times. Its target is unknown. The CDR3 runs 20 residues. V lost 6 bases to trimming and J lost 0 bases; unmatched junction nucleotides: 19. CDR1 and CDR2 from the germline V gene are MDHEN and SYDVKM. The chain carries TRBV28 and TRBJ1-5, with 8 bases that match TRBD1. The TCR originated in a man aged 25 to 45 in good health and CMV-seropositive. What was sequenced was PBMCs. The chain's CDR3 is CASRQSLDREGMYSNQPQHF. DNA of the CDR3: TGTGCCAGCAGACAATCCTTGGACAGGGAGGGGATGTATAGCAATCAGCCCCAGCATTTT. The complete variable domain, with remaining parts taken from reference TRBV28 and TRBJ1-5, reads DVKVTQSSRYLVKRTGEKVFLECVQDMDHENMFWYRQDPGLGLRLIYFSYDVKMKEKGDIPEGYSVSREKKERFSLILESASTNQTSMYLCASRQSLDREGMYSNQPQHFGDGTRLSIL.